The entry below gives a single TCR beta chain sequence along with its context. It has no known antigen specificity. Per-base quality was not reported, and no clone a single base away is much larger than it. Using the deep immunoSEQ assay, TCR CDR3 regions were amplified from genomic DNA by multiplex PCR. Extracted genomic DNA from each cell subset was distributed evenly across all wells of several immunoSEQ 96-well plates, and each plate was treated as a replicate. Each replicate PCR for sorted subsets received around 200 ng genomic DNA, equal to roughly 30,000 T cell genomes. Purified libraries were measured with a Qubit 3.0 fluorometer, size-checked on a Bioanalyzer 2100, and measured again with the KAPA Library Quantification kit. Every immunoSEQ 96-well plate was sequenced on a separate single-read 150-cycle Illumina NextSeq 550 flow cell. As for the original processing: The immunoSEQ output contained only junctional sequences without quality scores, so filtering could not match that applied to full-length reads. Sequences were annotated with PyIR, a Python wrapper for IgBLAST v1.9, using IMGT germline references to assign V/J genes and CDR3. Any read was removed if the V/J assignment was weak (E-value above 1e-6), the CDR3 was missing, or the read contained stop codons, out-of-frame junctions, or ambiguous translated residues. V3J clonotypes were defined as sequences sharing the same inferred V gene, J gene, and CDR3 amino acid sequence. The percentage overlap between two repertoires was calculated by dividing the number of shared unique clonotypes by the size of the smaller repertoire. Three approaches were used to assess repertoire richness: RTK rarefaction, the Chao1 estimator, and Recon v2.1 estimates of unobserved clonotypes. Generation probabilities were computed with OLGA for all TCRbeta clonotypes obtained by the gDNA method from a few donors. This is the immuneACCESS table as TCRdb keeps it, with only in-frame sequences that have V and J called. A part of the clones is gone; compared with another copy, unresolved V genes explain less than half, and the rest is unexplained. For V, J and clone size, that table is used; D and trimming come from the DNA. The sample yields roughly 1,800,000 clones; about 94% were counted once. Together, the top ten hold 1.2% of the sample.

This record comes from a study of shared clonotypes between healthy human individuals (TCRdb year 2020). With respect to the entire study: Two women and three men aged 18 to 49 years were included in the cohort. For each donor, CD4 naive and CD4 memory were each given three plates, CD8 naive was given two plates, and CD8 memory was given one plate. To estimate repertoire size and how much clonotype sharing occurs between individuals, the study deeply sequenced the blood TCR repertoires of 5 or 6 healthy adults. To increase sequencing depth and limit assay-specific biases, different laboratories used diverse techniques to prepare libraries and sequence TCR repertoires. Each donor's leukapheresis produced roughly between roughly 0.94 and 9.5 billion PBMCs.

For the CD8 naive samples, CD45RO-negative cells were positively selected for CCR7, yielding a CD45RA+CCR7+ population from which TemRA cells were excluded. The donors were healthy, HIV-negative adults who had no recently reported acute infections or vaccinations. All donors were Caucasian adults living in Nashville, Tennessee, USA. Blood was obtained by leukapheresis, after which PBMCs were separated by Ficoll-Histopaque density gradient centrifugation and cryopreserved in liquid nitrogen vapor phase. Analytical flow cytometry was used to check the purity and quantity of each magnetically sorted T cell population. Genomic DNA was isolated from each sorted fraction and quantified by UV absorbance on a Nanodrop 2000c. Study-level results and caveats: Based on pairwise subsampling, the degree of clonotype sharing among donors was expected to be affected by sequencing depth. Because the study included only a small number of donors, the genetic and exposure-history diversity represented was limited. Across several donors, around 5% of naive CD4, roughly 3.5% of naive CD8, about 2.3% of memory CD4, and 0.4% to 0.45% of memory CD8 clonotypes were shared. Naive subsets generally had larger estimated clonotype richness than memory subsets. Compared with non-shared clonotypes, clonotypes shared by all four sorted-subset donors had higher generation probabilities. Incomplete sequencing was indicated by rarefaction of sorted-subset datasets, despite the large sequencing depth. Sampling was restricted to blood, and TCR repertoires in tissues likely differ from the TCR repertoires found in blood.

The CDR3, from cysteine to phenylalanine, totals 16 residues. The entry retains the CDR3 DNA only, 48 bases that are in frame from base 1. Based on the germline V gene, the CDR1 and CDR2 sequences are LGHNA and YSLEER. V drops 0 bases and J drops 4 bases, leaving 15 bases in between. Specimen: naive CD8+ T cells sorted from blood. The label giving this sample's cell subset or site can be read as: CD45RA+CCR7+. The sequence was obtained from a man aged 18 to 29 in good health. The chain was built from TRBV4-3 and TRBJ1-2; confidence is insufficient to name the D gene. The sequenced DNA is TGCGCCAGCAGCCAAGACCATGGGAGATTCAGCTATGGCTACACCTTC. This translates into CASSQDHGRFSYGYTF.